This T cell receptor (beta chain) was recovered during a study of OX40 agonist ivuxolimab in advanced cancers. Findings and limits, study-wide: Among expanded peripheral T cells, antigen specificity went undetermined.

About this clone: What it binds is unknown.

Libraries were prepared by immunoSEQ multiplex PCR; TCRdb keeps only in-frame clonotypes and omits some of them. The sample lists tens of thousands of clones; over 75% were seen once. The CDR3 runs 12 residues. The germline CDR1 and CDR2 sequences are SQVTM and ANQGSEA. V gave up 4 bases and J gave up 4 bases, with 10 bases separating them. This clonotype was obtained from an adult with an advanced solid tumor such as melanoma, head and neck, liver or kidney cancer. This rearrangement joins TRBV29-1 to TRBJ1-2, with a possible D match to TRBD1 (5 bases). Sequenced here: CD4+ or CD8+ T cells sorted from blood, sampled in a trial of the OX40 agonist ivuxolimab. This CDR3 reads CSVVGLIYGYTF. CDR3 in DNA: TGCAGCGTTGTGGGGCTGATCTATGGCTACACCTTC.